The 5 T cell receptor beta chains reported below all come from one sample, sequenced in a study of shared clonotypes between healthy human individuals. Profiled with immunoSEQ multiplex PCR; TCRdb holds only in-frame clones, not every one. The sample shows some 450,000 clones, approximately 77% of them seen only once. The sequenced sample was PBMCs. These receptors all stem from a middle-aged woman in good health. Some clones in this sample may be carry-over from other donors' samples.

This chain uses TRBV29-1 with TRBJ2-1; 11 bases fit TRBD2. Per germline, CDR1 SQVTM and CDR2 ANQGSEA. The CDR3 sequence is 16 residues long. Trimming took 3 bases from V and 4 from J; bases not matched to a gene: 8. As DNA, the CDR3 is TGCAGCGTTGAGCCAGCCACTAGCGGGAGATACAATGAGCAGTTCTTC. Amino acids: CSVEPATSGRYNEQFF.

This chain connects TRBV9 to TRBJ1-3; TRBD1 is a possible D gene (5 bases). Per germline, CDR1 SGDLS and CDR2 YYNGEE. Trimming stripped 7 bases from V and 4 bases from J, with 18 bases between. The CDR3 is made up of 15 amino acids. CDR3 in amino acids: CASGVTRGDGNTIYF. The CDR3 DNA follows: TGTGCCAGCGGGGTGACCCGGGGCGACGGAAACACCATATATTTT.

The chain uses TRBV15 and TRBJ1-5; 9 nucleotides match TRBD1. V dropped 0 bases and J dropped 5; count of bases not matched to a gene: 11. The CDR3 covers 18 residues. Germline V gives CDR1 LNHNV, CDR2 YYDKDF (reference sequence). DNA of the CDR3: TGTGCCACCAGCAGAGATGGGAGGGACAGGGCGTTCGATCAGCCCCAGCATTTT. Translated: CATSRDGRDRAFDQPQHF.

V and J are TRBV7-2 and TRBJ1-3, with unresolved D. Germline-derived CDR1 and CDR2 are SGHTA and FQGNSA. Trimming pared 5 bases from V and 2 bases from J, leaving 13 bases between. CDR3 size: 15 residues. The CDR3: CASSRTAGAGNTIYF. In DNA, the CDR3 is TGTGCCAGCAGCCGGACGGCAGGAGCTGGAAACACCATATATTTT.

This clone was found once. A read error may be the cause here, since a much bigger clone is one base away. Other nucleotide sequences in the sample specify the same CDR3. The CDR3 loop is CAWSASLTSTLGTEAFF. CDR3 bases: TGTGCCTGGAGCGCCAGTCTTACCTCAACCTTGGGCACTGAGGCCTTCTTT. This chain connects TRBV30 to TRBJ1-1; D remains unclear. Germline V CDR1 and CDR2: GTSNPN, SVGIG (reference sequence). The ends were cut back, 3 bases at V and 14 bases at J, with 34 bases in the middle. The CDR3 is 17 amino acids. Looking up the rest from reference TRBV30 and TRBJ1-1 gives the full variable domain: SQTIHQWPATLVQPVGSPLSLECTVEGTSNPNLYWYRQAAGRGLQLLFYSVGIGQISSEVPQNLSASRPQDRQFILSSKKLLLSDSGFYLCAWSASLTSTLGTEAFFGQGTRLTVV.